The entry that follows covers one TCR beta chain sequence. This record comes from a study of CD8 T cells in Susac syndrome. RNA amounts of about 0.5 to 1 ug underwent reverse transcription with random hexamers. immunoSEQ multiplex PCR amplified TCR beta CDR3 across 54 Vbeta, 13 Jbeta. TCRdb re-derived calls from the immunoSEQ multiplex PCR reads in MiXCR, one entry per CDR3 protein. Of 150,000 to 200,000 distinct CDR3 sequences in the sample, almost 96% were seen once. The receptor was derived from a human donor with Susac syndrome. The source material was CD4+ T cells from PBMCs.

Written as DNA, the CDR3 is TGTGCCAGCAGCTTGTTGGGGCGGGGGTTTCAAGAGACCCAGTACTTC. This encodes CASSLLGRGFQETQYF. The chain joins TRBV5-6 to TRBJ2-5, with TRBD2 identical over 7 bases. Germline loops: CDR1 SGHDT, CDR2 YYEEEE. J gave up 2 bases and V 1 base, and 8 bases lay outside the gene matches. The CDR3 is 16 amino acids.